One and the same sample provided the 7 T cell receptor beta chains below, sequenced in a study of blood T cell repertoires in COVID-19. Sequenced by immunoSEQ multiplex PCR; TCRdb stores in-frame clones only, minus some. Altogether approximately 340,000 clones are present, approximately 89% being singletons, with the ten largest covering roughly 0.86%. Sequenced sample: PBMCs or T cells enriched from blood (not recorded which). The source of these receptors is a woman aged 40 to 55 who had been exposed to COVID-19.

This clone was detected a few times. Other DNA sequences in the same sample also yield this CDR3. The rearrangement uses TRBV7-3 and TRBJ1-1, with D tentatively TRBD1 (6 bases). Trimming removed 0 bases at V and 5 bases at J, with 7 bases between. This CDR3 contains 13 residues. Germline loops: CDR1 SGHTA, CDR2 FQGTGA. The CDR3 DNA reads TGTGCCAGCAGCTTAACAGGGGGAACTGAAGCTTTCTTT. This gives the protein CASSLTGGTEAFF.

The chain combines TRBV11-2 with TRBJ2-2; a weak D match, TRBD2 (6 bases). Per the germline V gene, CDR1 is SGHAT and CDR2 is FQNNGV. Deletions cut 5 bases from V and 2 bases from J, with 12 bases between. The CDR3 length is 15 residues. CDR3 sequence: CASSRRDFNTGELFF. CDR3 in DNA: TGTGCCAGCAGCCGACGGGACTTTAACACCGGGGAGCTGTTTTTT.

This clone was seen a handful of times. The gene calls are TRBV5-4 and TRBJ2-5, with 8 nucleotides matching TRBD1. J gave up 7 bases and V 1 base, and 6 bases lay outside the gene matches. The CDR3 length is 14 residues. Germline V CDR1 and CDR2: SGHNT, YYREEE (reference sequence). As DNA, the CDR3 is TGTGCCAGCAGCTTGAAAGTAGGACAGGGGACCCAGTACTTC. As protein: CASSLKVGQGTQYF. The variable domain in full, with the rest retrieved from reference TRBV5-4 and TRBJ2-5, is ETGVTQSPTHLIKTRGQQVTLRCSSQSGHNTVSWYQQALGQGPQFIFQYYREEENGRGNFPPRFSGLQFPNYSSELNVNALELDDSALYLCASSLKVGQGTQYFGPGTRLLVL.

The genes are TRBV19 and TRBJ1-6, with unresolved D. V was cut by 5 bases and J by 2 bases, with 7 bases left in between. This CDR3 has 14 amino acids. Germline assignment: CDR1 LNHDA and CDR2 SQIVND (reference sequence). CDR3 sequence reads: CASSGTAYNSPLHF. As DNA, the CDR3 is TGTGCCAGTAGTGGTACAGCCTATAATTCACCCCTCCACTTT.

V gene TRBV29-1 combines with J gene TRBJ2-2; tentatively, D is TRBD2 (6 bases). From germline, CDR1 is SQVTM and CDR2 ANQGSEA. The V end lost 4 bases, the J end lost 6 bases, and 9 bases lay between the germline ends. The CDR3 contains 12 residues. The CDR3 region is CSVVREAGELFF. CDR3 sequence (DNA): TGCAGCGTTGTGAGGGAGGCCGGGGAGCTGTTTTTT.

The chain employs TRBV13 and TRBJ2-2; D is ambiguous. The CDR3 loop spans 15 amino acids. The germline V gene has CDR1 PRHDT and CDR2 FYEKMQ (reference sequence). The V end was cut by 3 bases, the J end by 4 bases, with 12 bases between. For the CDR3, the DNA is TGTGCCAGCAGCTTTGGGCAAATACCCACCGGGGAGCTGTTTTTT. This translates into CASSFGQIPTGELFF.

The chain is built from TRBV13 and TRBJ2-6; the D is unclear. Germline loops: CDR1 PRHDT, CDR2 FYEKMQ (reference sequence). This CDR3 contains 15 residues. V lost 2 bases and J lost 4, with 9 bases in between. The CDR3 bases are TGTGCCAGCAGCTTACAGGCCGTGGGGGCCAACGTCCTGACTTTC. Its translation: CASSLQAVGANVLTF.